The entry that follows covers one TCR beta chain sequence. V lost 6 bases and J lost 5; bases outside the gene matches: 6. Germline loops: CDR1 KGHSH, CDR2 LQKENI. CDR3 size: 13 residues. The sample comes from a study of blood T cell repertoires in COVID-19. Clones were read by immunoSEQ multiplex PCR, and TCRdb kept only the in-frame ones, dropping some. This table has more than 90,000 clones, 70% to 90% appearing once. This receptor was obtained from a man aged 35 to 55 with acute or convalescent COVID-19. The sample taken for sequencing was peripheral blood. V and J are TRBV18 and TRBJ2-5, with 7 bases aligning to TRBD2. CDR3 bases: TGTGCCAGCTCCACAAACGGGAGGGAGACCCAGTACTTC. This codes for CASSTNGRETQYF.